Here is one T cell receptor beta chain with its context. Its target is not known. This sample stems from a study of identical twins. Notes on the study in general: These conclusions were based on statistical analysis (cross-sectional, not following the same donors). Because invariant MAIT and iNKT cells could be present, zero-insertion analyses could be partly confounded.

V was shortened by 7 bases and J by 0 bases, with 15 bases between the two germline ends. The CDR3 runs 15 residues. CDR1 MDHEN and CDR2 SYDVKM come from the germline V gene. MiXCR was run by TCRdb on the 5' RACE reads, yielding one entry per CDR3 protein. The sample contains 1.5 million to 2 million distinct CDR3 sequences, about 32% of which appear only once. Sequencing was done on a sample of cord blood. The source of this sequence is a newborn girl in good health. This chain connects TRBV28 to TRBJ2-5; tentatively, D is TRBD2 (6 bases). The CDR3 DNA follows: TGTGCCAGCACCTCGGGACTCAGGTACCAAGAGACCCAGTACTTC. Protein sequence: CASTSGLRYQETQYF. The whole variable domain, remainder taken from reference TRBV28 and TRBJ2-5, is DVKVTQSSRYLVKRTGEKVFLECVQDMDHENMFWYRQDPGLGLRLIYFSYDVKMKEKGDIPEGYSVSREKKERFSLILESASTNQTSMYLCASTSGLRYQETQYFGPGTRLLVL.